The entry that follows covers one TCR beta chain sequence. Antigen unknown. The study ran its PCR with 60 Vbeta and 13 Jbeta primers. Measured with immunoSEQ multiplex PCR; TCRdb has only the in-frame clones, and not every one. Of some 180,000 clones listed, 80% are singletons. This specimen belongs to a study of cytomegalovirus exposure and HLA in healthy donors. Study outcomes and limitations: Per a later analysis, roughly 17,000 TCR beta sequences showed association with HLA alleles at 0.05 false discovery rate.

CDR1 and CDR2 (germline): SNHLY, FYNNEI. CDR3 size: 14 residues. The specimen sequenced was PBMCs. The V gene is TRBV2, the J gene TRBJ2-5, with 8 nucleotides matching TRBD1. The DNA matches TRBJ2-7 better at its end, which makes the J call doubtful. The origin of this receptor is a woman in her thirties in good health and CMV-seronegative. The CDR3 spells CASIVTGGTYEQYF. Here the CDR3 DNA reads TGTGCCAGCATTGTTACAGGGGGGACCTACGAGCAGTACTTC.